A single sample gave rise to the 29 T cell receptor beta chains below, sequenced in a study of blood T cell repertoires in COVID-19 (dated by TCRdb to the early 2020s). Libraries were prepared through the immunoSEQ multiplex PCR assay. This is the immuneACCESS table as TCRdb keeps it, with only in-frame sequences that have V and J called. A part of the clones is gone; compared with another copy, unresolved V genes explain less than half, and the rest is unexplained. The sample table contains around 76,000 clones; only one count was recorded for more than 65% of them. The ten biggest clones cover about 0.8% of the sample. The sample consisted of peripheral blood. All receptors derive from a woman aged 70-85 years with acute or convalescent COVID-19.

CDR3 in DNA: TGTGCCTGGAGGGGAGGGGGCTCTGGAAACACCATATATTTT. It translates to CAWRGGGSGNTIYF. The chain uses TRBV30 and TRBJ1-3; possibly TRBD1 for D (6 bases). With 3 bases removed from V and 0 bases from J, the gap between germline ends came to 9 bases. From germline, CDR1 is GTSNPN and CDR2 SVGIG (reference sequence). The CDR3 spans 14 residues.

The chain uses TRBV15 and TRBJ2-2; tentative D call: TRBD1 (5 bases). Per germline, CDR1 LNHNV and CDR2 YYDKDF (reference sequence). The V and J ends lost 0 bases and 7 bases respectively, with 12 bases between them. The CDR3 loop spans 15 amino acids. CDR3 sequence: CATSRDAGLIGELFF. The CDR3 DNA sequence: TGTGCCACCAGCAGAGATGCAGGGCTTATCGGGGAGCTGTTTTTT. The variable domain in full, completed from reference TRBV15 and TRBJ2-2, reads DAMVIQNPRYQVTQFGKPVTLSCSQTLNHNVMYWYQQKSSQAPKLLFHYYDKDFNNEADTPDNFQSRRPNTSFCFLDIRSPGLGDTAMYLCATSRDAGLIGELFFGEGSRLTVL.

The rearrangement joins TRBV28 to TRBJ1-2; 7 bases match TRBD1. The trim removed 4 bases at V and 4 bases at J, leaving 6 bases unmatched. Germline V gene data show CDR1 as MDHEN and CDR2 as SYDVKM. The CDR3 is 14 amino acids. The CDR3 sequence: CASSSPGTAYGYTF. The CDR3 DNA is TGTGCCAGCAGTTCACCCGGGACAGCCTATGGCTACACCTTC.

The rearrangement joins TRBV5-1 to TRBJ1-4; D remains unclear. This CDR3 region has 13 residues. The ends were cut back, 0 bases at V and 8 bases at J, with 8 bases in the middle. Germline V gene sequence: CDR1 SGHRS, CDR2 YFSETQ. CDR3 residues: CASSLVSSEKLFF. CDR3 bases: TGCGCCAGCAGCTTGGTGTCATCCGAAAAACTGTTTTTT.

This clone showed up just a few times. V gene TRBV7-9 combines with J gene TRBJ2-4; tentative D call: TRBD2 (6 bases). V was pared by 4 bases and J by 12 bases, with 19 bases between. Germline V CDR1 and CDR2: SEHNR, FQNEAQ (reference sequence). The CDR3 contains 14 residues. The CDR3 here is CASSSDGGGYDQYF. The CDR3 DNA follows: TGTGCCAGCAGCTCTGACGGGGGAGGATACGATCAGTACTTC.

The rearrangement links TRBV7-2 to TRBJ2-7; 7 bases are shared with TRBD1. Germline V CDR1 and CDR2: SGHTA, FQGNSA. V dropped 5 bases and J dropped 3; count of bases not matched to a gene: 13. CDR3 size: 16 residues. The CDR3: CASSRRGFPGFYEQYF. CDR3 nucleotides: TGTGCCAGCAGCCGCAGGGGGTTTCCGGGGTTCTACGAGCAGTACTTC.

This chain connects TRBV9 to TRBJ2-5; the D gene is possibly TRBD2 (5 bases). CDR3 length: 14 amino acids. Trimming took 2 bases from V and 4 from J, leaving 12 bases between them. Germline V gene lookup returns CDR1 SGDLS and CDR2 YYNGEE. The CDR3 nucleotides are TGTGCCAGCAGCGTCGGACTCCCACGAGAGACCCAGTACTTC. Its protein product is CASSVGLPRETQYF.

CDR3 amino acids: CATRRAVYNSPLHF. The CDR3 nucleotides read TGTGCCACCCGGAGGGCAGTTTATAATTCACCCCTCCACTTT. This rearrangement joins TRBV7-2 to TRBJ1-6; D gene uncertain. With 10 bases removed from V and 4 bases from J, the gap between germline ends came to 14 bases. CDR3 length: 14 residues. In germline, CDR1 is SGHTA, CDR2 FQGNSA.

V and J are TRBV10-3 and TRBJ2-7; 11 bases line up with TRBD1. CDR3 length: 14 residues. With 9 bases clipped from V and 5 bases from J, the junction kept 9 bases outside the gene matches. The germline V gene has CDR1 ENHRY and CDR2 SYGVKD. The CDR3 here is CAIADRGLVDEQYF. As DNA, the CDR3 is TGTGCCATTGCGGACAGGGGGCTAGTCGACGAGCAGTACTTC.

The V call is TRBV30, the J call TRBJ2-7; 9 nucleotides agree with TRBD1. CDR3 length: 13 amino acids. V lost 3 bases to trimming and J lost 3 bases; unmatched junction nucleotides: 3. Germline CDR1 GTSNPN, CDR2 SVGIG (reference sequence). This chain's CDR3 is CAWSRDRVYEQYF. CDR3 sequence (DNA): TGTGCCTGGAGCCGGGACAGGGTCTACGAGCAGTACTTC.

J is TRBJ1-1 and V is TRBV6-6; 7 bases map to TRBD1. The CDR3 runs to 13 residues. With V trimmed by 6 bases and J by 8 bases, 9 bases remained unmatched. The germline V gene has CDR1 MNHNY and CDR2 SVGAGI (reference sequence). CDR3 protein: CASRPLTGTEAFF. Here the CDR3 DNA reads TGTGCCAGCAGACCCCTGACAGGGACGGAAGCTTTCTTT.

This clone was seen only once. The CDR3 sequence: CASSEGRYPGANVLTF. CDR3 coding DNA: TGTGCCAGCAGTGAAGGGAGATACCCTGGGGCCAACGTCCTGACTTTC. The rearrangement joins TRBV6-1 to TRBJ2-6; D uncertain. CDR1 is MNHNS and CDR2 is SASEGT in the germline V gene. Trimming removed 1 base from V and 2 bases from J, with 9 bases in between. The CDR3 covers 16 residues.

CDR3 DNA sequence: TGTGCCAGCAGTTTCAACGGGGGGGAGACCCAGTACTTC. Encoded protein: CASSFNGGETQYF. V and J are TRBV12-3 or TRBV12-4 and TRBJ2-5, with TRBD2 identical over 7 bases. The ends lost 3 bases at V and 5 bases at J; junction bases unmatched: 3. The CDR3 loop spans 13 amino acids.

The table lists this clone with a few counts. The V and J genes are TRBV5-1 and TRBJ1-6; TRBD1 matches at 7 bases. The length of the CDR3 is 17 residues. CDR1 is SGHRS and CDR2 is YFSETQ in the germline V gene. V lost 4 bases and J lost 4; bases outside the gene matches: 11. The DNA for the CDR3 is TGCGCCAGCAGCCAATCAACAGGGGTTCGATATAATTCACCCCTCCACTTT. This encodes CASSQSTGVRYNSPLHF.

The V and J genes are TRBV27 and TRBJ2-7; 9 nucleotides align to TRBD1. J lost 3 bases, V lost 5 bases, and 5 bases had no gene match. The germline V gene encodes CDR1 MNHEY and CDR2 SMNVEV (reference sequence). This CDR3 spans 14 amino acids. The CDR3 DNA follows: TGTGCCAGCAGTCGTACAGGGGGCTTCTACGAGCAGTACTTC. Residues: CASSRTGGFYEQYF.

The genes are TRBV4-2 and TRBJ1-5, with D possibly TRBD1 on 5 matching bases. CDR3 size: 16 residues. Trimming took off 2 bases at V and 4 bases at J, with 15 bases between the two ends. Germline V CDR1 and CDR2: LGHNA, YNFKEQ. In DNA, the CDR3 is TGTGCCAGCAGCCAATACCAGATCGGGGGGAATCAGCCCCAGCATTTT. Amino acid sequence: CASSQYQIGGNQPQHF.

This chain connects TRBV5-1 to TRBJ1-1; 7 positions match TRBD1. V gave up 0 bases and J gave up 4 bases; unmatched junction bases: 9. Germline values: CDR1 SGHRS, CDR2 YFSETQ. This CDR3 is built from 16 residues. The CDR3 sequence: CASSLEGIDRATEAFF. In nucleotides, the CDR3 is TGCGCCAGCAGCTTGGAGGGGATAGACAGGGCCACTGAAGCTTTCTTT.

V and J are TRBV19 and TRBJ2-1; perhaps TRBD2 as D (6 bases). This CDR3 has 15 amino acids. Germline CDR1 LNHDA, CDR2 SQIVND (reference sequence). V was clipped by 2 bases and J by 0 bases, with 8 bases between them. The CDR3 DNA follows: TGTGCCAGTAGTATATCCGGGGGCTCCTACAATGAGCAGTTCTTC. This encodes CASSISGGSYNEQFF. Complete variable domain (other parts from reference TRBV19 and TRBJ2-1): DGGITQSPKYLFRKEGQNVTLSCEQNLNHDAMYWYRQDPGQGLRLIYYSQIVNDFQKGDIAEGYSVSREKKESFPLTVTSAQKNPTAFYLCASSISGGSYNEQFFGPGTRLTVL.

This sequence joins TRBV29-1 and TRBJ1-1; D is possibly TRBD1 (5 bases). The length of the CDR3 is 13 residues. With 5 bases removed from V and 5 bases from J, the gap between germline ends came to 15 bases. CDR1 is SQVTM, CDR2 ANQGSEA, per germline. This CDR3 is CSVQRGEVTEAFF. The CDR3, as DNA: TGCAGCGTTCAAAGGGGCGAGGTAACTGAAGCTTTCTTT.

The J gene is TRBJ1-2, the V gene TRBV19, with D perhaps matching TRBD1 (5 bases). The length of the CDR3 is 14 residues. The germline V gene encodes CDR1 LNHDA and CDR2 SQIVND (reference sequence). V was clipped by 3 bases and J by 4 bases, with 12 bases between them. The CDR3 DNA follows: TGTGCCAGTAGTATTGAGGACACTGGCTATGGCTACACCTTC. Its translation: CASSIEDTGYGYTF.

This clone was observed once. The chain uses TRBV14 and TRBJ1-1; 8 bases line up with TRBD1. Germline values: CDR1 SGHDN, CDR2 FVKESK. This CDR3 contains 16 residues. V shed 0 bases and J 10 bases; nucleotides not matched to a gene: 13. CDR3 protein: CASSQEGARTGSRAFF. DNA of the CDR3: TGTGCCAGCAGCCAAGAGGGAGCTAGGACAGGGTCTCGAGCTTTCTTT.

This sequence joins TRBV4-2 and TRBJ2-1; 13 bases are a match to TRBD2. The CDR3 runs 17 residues. CDR1 and CDR2 (germline): LGHNA, YNFKEQ. J was trimmed by 9 bases and V by 3 bases; bases with no gene match: 11. The CDR3 protein is CASSQLTGTSGIGEQFF. The CDR3 region has the DNA TGTGCCAGCAGCCAGCTTACCGGGACTAGCGGGATCGGTGAGCAGTTCTTC.

This clone was counted once. The rearrangement joins TRBV9 to TRBJ1-5, with D tentatively TRBD1 (6 bases). V was shortened by 4 bases and J by 6 bases, with 17 bases between the two germline ends. CDR1 is SGDLS, CDR2 YYNGEE, per germline. The CDR3 sequence is 15 residues long. The CDR3 here is CASSTGTPGIQPQHF. The CDR3, as DNA: TGTGCCAGCAGCACCGGGACACCGGGTATTCAGCCCCAGCATTTT.

This chain uses TRBV5-4 with TRBJ1-2; weak D call: TRBD1 (6 bases). V shed 5 bases and J shed 0 bases, with 8 bases lying between them. Germline V gene sequence: CDR1 SGHNT, CDR2 YYREEE (reference sequence). The CDR3 is 13 amino acids. The CDR3 DNA reads TGTGCCAGCAGACGGGACACTAACTATGGCTACACCTTC. It specifies CASRRDTNYGYTF.

The chain recombines TRBV7-9 with TRBJ2-7; 8 positions match TRBD1. The CDR3 has 13 amino acids. The germline V gene has CDR1 SEHNR and CDR2 FQNEAQ (reference sequence). V trimming: 10 bases; J trimming: 3 bases; junction bases outside the gene matches: 8. The CDR3 DNA is TGTGCCATAGGGGGACAGGCGAACTACGAGCAGTACTTC. Amino acid sequence: CAIGGQANYEQYF.

The rearrangement uses TRBV5-6 and TRBJ2-1; D is unresolved. Germline-derived CDR1 and CDR2 are SGHDT and YYEEEE. V lost 2 bases and J 4 bases, leaving 10 bases between the germline ends. CDR3 length equals 14 residues. The CDR3 region is CASSFEVGYNEQFF. The CDR3 DNA follows: TGTGCCAGCAGCTTCGAGGTCGGTTACAATGAGCAGTTCTTC.

The sample holds a few counts of this clone. The V call is TRBV3-1 (or the pseudogene TRBV3-2), the J call TRBJ2-1, with D perhaps TRBD2 (5 bases). CDR1 LGHDT and CDR2 YNNKEL come from the germline V gene (reference sequence). The CDR3 extends over 15 amino acids. Trimming removed 1 base at V and 5 bases at J, with 12 bases between. The CDR3 coding sequence is TGTGCCAGCAGCCAAGGAGGGTCCGGGGACAATGAGCAGTTCTTC. Its protein product is CASSQGGSGDNEQFF.

This chain uses TRBV9 with TRBJ2-2; 10 nucleotides agree with TRBD2. This CDR3 is 17 amino acids long. The V gene end was trimmed by 6 bases and the J gene end by 7 bases; junction bases not matched to a gene: 15. Per the germline V gene, CDR1 is SGDLS and CDR2 is YYNGEE. The CDR3, as DNA: TGTGCCAGCACCAACCCTGGACTAGCGGACGGTATCGGGGAGCTGTTTTTT. This encodes CASTNPGLADGIGELFF.

For this clone: The junction departs from the called germline gene at one end, perhaps through a read error. The gene calls are TRBV5-1 and TRBJ2-2, with D possibly called TRBD1 or TRBD2 (5 bases each). CDR1 is SGHRS and CDR2 is YFSETQ in the germline V gene. The CDR3 is 15 amino acids. The CDR3 DNA reads TGCGCCAGCAGTTTGGGGCAAGCGGAACTAGGGGAGCTGTTTTTT. It codes for CASSLGQAELGELFF.